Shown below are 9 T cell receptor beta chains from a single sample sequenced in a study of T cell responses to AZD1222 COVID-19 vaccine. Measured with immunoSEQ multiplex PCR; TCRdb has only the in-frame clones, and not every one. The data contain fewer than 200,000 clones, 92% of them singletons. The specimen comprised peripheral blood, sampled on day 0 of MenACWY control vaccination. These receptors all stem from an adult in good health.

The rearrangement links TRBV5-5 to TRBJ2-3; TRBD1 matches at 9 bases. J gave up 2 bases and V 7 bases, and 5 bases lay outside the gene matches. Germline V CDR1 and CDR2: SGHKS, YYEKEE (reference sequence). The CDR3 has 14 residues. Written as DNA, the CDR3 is TGTGCCAGCGTCGGACAGGGGACCACAGATACGCAGTATTTT. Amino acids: CASVGQGTTDTQYF. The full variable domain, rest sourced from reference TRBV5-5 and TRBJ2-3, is DAGVTQSPTHLIKTRGQQVTLRCSPISGHKSVSWYQQVLGQGPQFIFQYYEKEERGRGNFPDRFSARQFPNYSSELNVNALLLGDSALYLCASVGQGTTDTQYFGPGTRLTVL.

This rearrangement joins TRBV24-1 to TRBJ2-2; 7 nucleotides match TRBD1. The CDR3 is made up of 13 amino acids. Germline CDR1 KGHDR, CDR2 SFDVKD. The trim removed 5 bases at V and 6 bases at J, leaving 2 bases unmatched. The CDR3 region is CATSVTGAGELFF. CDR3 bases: TGTGCCACCAGTGTTACAGGGGCCGGGGAGCTGTTTTTT.

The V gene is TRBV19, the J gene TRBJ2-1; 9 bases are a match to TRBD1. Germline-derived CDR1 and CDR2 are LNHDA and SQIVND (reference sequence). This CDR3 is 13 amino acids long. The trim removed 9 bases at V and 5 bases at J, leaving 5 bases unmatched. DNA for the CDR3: TGTGCCAGCAAAAGGACAGGGGACAATGAGCAGTTCTTC. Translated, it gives CASKRTGDNEQFF.

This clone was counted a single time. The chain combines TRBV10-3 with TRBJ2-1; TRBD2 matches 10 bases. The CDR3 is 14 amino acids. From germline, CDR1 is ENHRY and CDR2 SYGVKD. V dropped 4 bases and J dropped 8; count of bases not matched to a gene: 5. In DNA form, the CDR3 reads TGTGCCATCAGTGGGCTAGCGGGAGCACATGAGCAGTTCTTC. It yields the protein CAISGLAGAHEQFF.

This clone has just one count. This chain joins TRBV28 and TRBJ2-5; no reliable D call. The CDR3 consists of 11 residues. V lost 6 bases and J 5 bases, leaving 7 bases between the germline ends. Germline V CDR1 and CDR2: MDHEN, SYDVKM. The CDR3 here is CASSVAETQYF. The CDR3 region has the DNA TGTGCCAGCAGCGTTGCGGAGACCCAGTACTTC.

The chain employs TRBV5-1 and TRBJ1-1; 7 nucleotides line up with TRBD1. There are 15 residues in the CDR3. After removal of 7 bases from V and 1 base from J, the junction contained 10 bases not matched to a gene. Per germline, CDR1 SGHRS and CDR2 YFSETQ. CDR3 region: CASGTGQWGNTEAFF. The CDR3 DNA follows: TGCGCCAGCGGCACGGGACAGTGGGGGAACACTGAAGCTTTCTTT. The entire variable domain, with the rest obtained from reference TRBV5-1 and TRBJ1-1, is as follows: KAGVTQTPRYLIKTRGQQVTLSCSPISGHRSVSWYQQTPGQGLQFLFEYFSETQRNKGNFPGRFSGRQFSNSRSEMNVSTLELGDSALYLCASGTGQWGNTEAFFGQGTRLTVV.

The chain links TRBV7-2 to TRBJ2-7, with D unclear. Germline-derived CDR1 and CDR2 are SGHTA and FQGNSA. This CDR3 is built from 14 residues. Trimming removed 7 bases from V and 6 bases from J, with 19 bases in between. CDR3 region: CASNPTPTNPEQYF. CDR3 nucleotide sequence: TGTGCCAGCAACCCGACACCGACCAACCCCGAGCAGTACTTC.

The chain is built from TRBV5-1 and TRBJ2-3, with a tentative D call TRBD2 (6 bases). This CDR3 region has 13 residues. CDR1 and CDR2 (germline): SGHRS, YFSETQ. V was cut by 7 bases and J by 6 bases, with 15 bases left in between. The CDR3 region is CASRSEGADTQYF. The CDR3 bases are TGCGCCAGCCGCTCGGAGGGAGCGGATACGCAGTATTTT.

The CDR3 region has the DNA TGTGCCATCAGTGAGTCGATGGCAGGGGGCAGCTATGGCTACACCTTC. The encoded protein is CAISESMAGGSYGYTF. This chain links TRBV10-3 with TRBJ1-2; the match to TRBD1 covers 8 bases. The germline V gene encodes CDR1 ENHRY and CDR2 SYGVKD. The J segment lost 4 bases and the V segment lost 0 bases, leaving 7 bases of the junction unmatched. This CDR3 region has 16 residues.